The clone carrying this T cell receptor (beta chain) was seen only once. The identical CDR3 is also encoded by other nucleotide sequences in the sample. The sample originates from a study of cytomegalovirus exposure and HLA in healthy donors. The CDR3 has 14 residues. V lost 2 bases to trimming and J lost 3 bases; unmatched junction nucleotides: 2. Germline V gene data show CDR1 as SGDLS and CDR2 as YYNGEE. PCR primers comprised 60 Vbeta and 13 Jbeta primers. Some clones are missing from TCRdb's copy, which holds only in-frame ones; the method was immunoSEQ multiplex PCR. This sample has around 160,000 clones, with around 80% found just once.

The genes are TRBV9 and TRBJ2-7; 10 nucleotides match TRBD2. Sequenced material: PBMCs. This TCR was recovered from a male donor in good health and CMV-seropositive. Here the CDR3 DNA reads TGTGCCAGCAGCGTCTCTAGCGGGAGCTACGAGCAGTACTTC. Encoded protein: CASSVSSGSYEQYF.